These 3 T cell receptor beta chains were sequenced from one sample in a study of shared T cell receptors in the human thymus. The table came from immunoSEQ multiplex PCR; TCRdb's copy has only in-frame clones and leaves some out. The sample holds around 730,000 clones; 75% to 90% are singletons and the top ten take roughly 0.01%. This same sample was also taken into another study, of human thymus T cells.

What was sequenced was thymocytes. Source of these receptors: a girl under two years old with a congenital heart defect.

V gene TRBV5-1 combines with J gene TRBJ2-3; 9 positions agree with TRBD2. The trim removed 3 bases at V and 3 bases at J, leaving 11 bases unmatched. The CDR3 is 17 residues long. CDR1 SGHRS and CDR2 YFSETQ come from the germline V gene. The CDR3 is CASSCGGGGACTDTQYF. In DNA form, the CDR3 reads TGCGCCAGCAGCTGCGGGGGCGGGGGGGCCTGTACAGATACGCAGTATTTT.

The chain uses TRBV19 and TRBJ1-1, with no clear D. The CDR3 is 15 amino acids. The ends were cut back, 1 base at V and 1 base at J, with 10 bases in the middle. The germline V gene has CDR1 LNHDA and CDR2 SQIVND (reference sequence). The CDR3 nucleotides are TGTGCCAGTAGTATAGGGTGGGCAGAGAACACTGAAGCTTTCTTT. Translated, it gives CASSIGWAENTEAFF.

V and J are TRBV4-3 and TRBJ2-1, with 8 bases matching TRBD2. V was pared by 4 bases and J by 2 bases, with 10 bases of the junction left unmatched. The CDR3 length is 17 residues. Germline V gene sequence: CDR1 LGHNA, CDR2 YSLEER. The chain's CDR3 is CASSRAMRGAPYNEQFF. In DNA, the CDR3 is TGCGCCAGCAGCCGGGCAATGCGGGGGGCCCCCTACAATGAGCAGTTCTTC.